Sequencing of this T cell receptor beta chain was carried out in a study of T cell repertoires in cytomegalovirus infection. Study-level information: Alongside well-studied HLA-B-restricted CMV epitopes, recently identified HLA-C-restricted CMV epitopes were also used. Matching HLA type and CMV infection were both indicated by public TCR beta signatures.

TCRdb reprocessed the reads with MiXCR, giving one entry per CDR3 protein. The data show fewer than 1,000,000 distinct CDR3 sequences, with 30% to 40% seen just once and 13% held by the top ten. The germline V gene has CDR1 MNHEY and CDR2 SMNVEV (reference sequence). The CDR3 covers 15 residues. V lost 3 bases and J 7 bases, leaving 18 bases between the germline ends. About this clonotype: Its matching antigen is unknown.

Points from the study as a whole: Summed frequency of shared TCR beta families picked out CMV carriers who also had the relevant HLA. Dominating the ex vivo response were HLA-C-restricted CMV-specific TCR beta clonotypes.

The chain carries TRBV27 and TRBJ1-1; no reliable D call. The sequence was collected from a human donor in good health (CMV status not recorded). Some clones in this sample may be carry-over from other donors' samples. The material sequenced was cultured CD8+ T cells from PBMCs, taken from culture after CMV antigen stimulation. CDR3 sequence reads: CASSFTPPSHGEAFF. CDR3 DNA: TGTGCCAGCAGTTTTACCCCTCCAAGTCACGGTGAAGCTTTCTTT.